Shown below are 14 T cell receptor beta chains from a single sample sequenced in a study. TCRdb reprocessed the RT-PCR reads via MiXCR and lists one record per CDR3 protein. The table has hundreds of thousands of distinct CDR3 sequences, 12% to 15% seen once; the top ten hold 3.6%. The specimen was memory CD4+ T cells from blood. The receptors shown here come from a female donor in good health, serving as a healthy control.

The chain links TRBV20-1 to TRBJ2-7, with a weak D call TRBD2 (6 bases). The V gene's germline CDR1 is DFQATT and CDR2 SNEGSKA (reference sequence). The CDR3 sequence is 14 residues long. With 2 bases removed from V and 5 bases from J, the gap between germline ends came to 16 bases. The CDR3 reads CSARKVSDYDEQYF. CDR3 bases: TGCAGTGCTAGAAAGGTATCGGACTACGACGAGCAGTACTTC.

The chain couples TRBV10-3 to TRBJ1-1; D is undetermined. The CDR3 consists of 15 residues. V was cut by 10 bases and J by 8 bases, with 26 bases left in between. Germline V gene data show CDR1 as ENHRY and CDR2 as SYGVKD. The DNA of the CDR3 is TGTGCCACCCGCTCCCAAGCGAACCGAGATTTAGAAGCTTTCTTT. This gives the protein CATRSQANRDLEAFF.

J is TRBJ1-1 and V is TRBV10-3; D may be TRBD1 (6 bases). Germline CDR1 and CDR2: ENHRY and SYGVKD. V lost 8 bases to trimming and J lost 0 bases, with 10 bases between them. This CDR3 is built from 13 residues. CDR3 sequence reads: CAIRGGMNTEAFF. The CDR3 DNA is TGTGCCATCCGAGGGGGGATGAACACTGAAGCTTTCTTT.

This rearrangement joins TRBV6-5 to TRBJ1-1, with D perhaps matching TRBD1 (5 bases). The CDR3 consists of 14 residues. Germline lookup yields CDR1 MNHEY and CDR2 SVGAGI. V was pared by 6 bases and J by 3 bases, with 14 bases between. The CDR3 sequence: CASSRVHGDTEAFF. The CDR3 DNA reads TGTGCCAGCAGCAGGGTCCACGGGGACACTGAAGCTTTCTTT.

The V gene is TRBV4-3, the J gene TRBJ1-6, with D perhaps TRBD1 (5 bases). V was shortened by 3 bases and J by 9 bases, with 21 bases between the two germline ends. The length of the CDR3 is 17 residues. CDR1 LGHNA and CDR2 YSLEER come from the germline V gene. For the CDR3, the DNA is TGCGCCAGCAGCCAGGGACCCGGAACAACGAAAGGTTCACCCCTCCACTTT. This translates into CASSQGPGTTKGSPLHF.

This clonotype was counted between two and nine times. The chain combines TRBV5-6 with TRBJ1-4; maybe TRBD1 (5 bases). V gave up 4 bases and J gave up 8 bases, with 15 bases separating them. This CDR3 contains 14 residues. CDR1 SGHDT and CDR2 YYEEEE come from the germline V gene. Here the CDR3 reads CASSRRQIWEKLFF. For the CDR3, the DNA is TGTGCCAGCAGCCGTAGACAGATTTGGGAAAAACTGTTTTTT.

The sample holds many counts of this clonotype. Because the CDR3's place on the DNA is in doubt, the DNA is left out and the CDR3 is given as listed by TCRdb. The J gene is TRBJ2-5, the V gene TRBV6-2 or TRBV6-3. The CDR3 has 13 amino acids, counting both end residues. CDR1 is MNHEY, CDR2 SVGEGT, per germline. The CDR3 protein is CASSSSTIETQYF.

This clonotype has a handful of counts. The V gene is TRBV5-1, the J gene TRBJ2-2; the D gene is possibly TRBD1 (6 bases). Germline V CDR1 and CDR2: SGHRS, YFSETQ. V was pared by 2 bases and J by 0 bases, with 8 bases between. The CDR3 sequence is 15 residues long. Here the CDR3 reads CASSFGQSNTGELFF. The DNA for the CDR3 is TGCGCCAGCAGCTTCGGACAGTCGAACACCGGGGAGCTGTTTTTT.

This clonotype was seen repeatedly, ten times or more. The V gene is TRBV24-1, the J gene TRBJ1-1; no definite D call. The V end lost 4 bases, the J end lost 5 bases, and 7 bases lay between the germline ends. Per germline, CDR1 KGHDR and CDR2 SFDVKD. The CDR3 runs to 12 residues. The CDR3 DNA reads TGTGCCACCAGTGACCCGGGGACTGAAGCTTTCTTT. Protein product: CATSDPGTEAFF.

This clonotype was picked up a small number of times. The chain has TRBV29-1 and TRBJ1-3, with D possibly being TRBD1 (5 bases). This CDR3 has 14 residues. Germline lookup yields CDR1 SQVTM and CDR2 ANQGSEA. V was pared by 4 bases and J by 1 base, with 11 bases between. The DNA for the CDR3 is TGCAGCGTTGGGGCAGGGAGTTCTGGAAACACCATATATTTT. Amino acid sequence: CSVGAGSSGNTIYF.

This clonotype was observed a handful of times. The chain joins TRBV28 to TRBJ2-1, with 10 nucleotides matching TRBD2. With V trimmed by 4 bases and J by 8 bases, 5 bases remained unmatched. The CDR3 consists of 14 residues. The germline gives CDR1 MDHEN, CDR2 SYDVKM. The CDR3 spells CASSSAGGVDEQFF. Written as DNA, the CDR3 is TGTGCCAGCAGTTCAGCGGGAGGGGTCGATGAGCAGTTCTTC.

The V gene is TRBV5-1, the J gene TRBJ1-2; unclear D gene. CDR3 length: 13 residues. V was cut by 4 bases and J by 8 bases, with 15 bases left in between. Germline assignment: CDR1 SGHRS and CDR2 YFSETQ. CDR3 in amino acids: CASSMTPVQGYTF. CDR3 DNA: TGCGCCAGCAGCATGACTCCGGTCCAGGGCTACACCTTC.

This chain uses TRBV20-1 with TRBJ1-5; no firm D call. The CDR3 has 14 amino acids. Trimming shortened V by 0 bases and J by 6 bases, and 12 bases separated the two germline ends. The germline gives CDR1 DFQATT, CDR2 SNEGSKA (reference sequence). CDR3 DNA sequence: TGCAGTGCTAGAGATTGGGTATCGGGTCAGCCCCAGCATTTT. Residues: CSARDWVSGQPQHF.

This clonotype was found many times. The chain couples TRBV12-3 or TRBV12-4 to TRBJ2-7; no clear D. V lost 2 bases, J lost 2 bases, and 13 bases lay in between. This CDR3 contains 15 residues. The CDR3 protein is CASSLLEGSAYEQYF. DNA of the CDR3: TGTGCCAGCAGTTTACTCGAAGGGTCGGCCTACGAGCAGTACTTC.